These T cell receptor beta chains were read from a single sample in a study of blood T cell repertoires in COVID-19. Sequencing used immunoSEQ multiplex PCR; TCRdb keeps in-frame clones, though not all of them. The sample includes roughly 230,000 clones, around 87% of them seen just once. Sequenced: PBMCs or T cells enriched from blood (not recorded which). The receptors here all came from a man aged 25 to 40 in a cohort exposed to, infected with or recovered from COVID-19 (not recorded which). Both conserved end residues are trimmed from each CDR3. A D gene is named only where the DNA matches it firmly.

. TRBV11-1 ASSLGASRTDTQY
TRBD2 TRBV3-1/TRBV3-2 ASSQGAGFGELF
. TRBV2 ASHYQKGYEQY
. TRBV10-3 AIGEGSGNTIY
. TRBV7-9 ASSLTRGNSGPPGDTQY
TRBD1 TRBV7-9 ASSLLGQGSYNEQF
TRBD1 TRBV19 ASSSRGTGNSNQPQH
. TRBV18 ASSPVQDFQPQH
. TRBV5-1 ASSALGANEQY
TRBD1 TRBV5-1 ASSYAPGQGSEDTDTQY
TRBD1 TRBV20-1 SASEGAQGYT
. TRBV9 ASSVGVNSPLH
TRBD2 TRBV13 ASSLGLAGSYEQY
TRBD1 TRBV7-9 ASSLDRGTEAF
TRBD2 TRBV28 AGSFWGLAGDGELF
TRBD2 TRBV20-1 SASRLAESYEQY
. TRBV19 ASSMVVGGSYNEQF
. TRBV15 ATSRDFGKEQF
TRBD2 TRBV27 ASTPGGSGAYEQY
. TRBV4-1 ASSQGLEDRSYEQY
TRBD1 TRBV11-3 ASSPGQDLSGELF
TRBD2 TRBV6-5 ASSYSLAVLEETQY
TRBD2 TRBV11-3 ASSYSFGGSYEQY
TRBD1 TRBV5-8 ASSLDRGLHSNQPQH
TRBD2 TRBV11-3 ASSLDSVAGEQF
TRBD1 TRBV3-1/TRBV3-2 ASSQGGTGQF
TRBD2 TRBV15 ATGGLAGGYNEQF
TRBD2 TRBV3-1/TRBV3-2 ASSLGTSPYNEQF
TRBD2 TRBV7-4 AGVAGGAETQY
TRBD1 TRBV4-1 ASSHTGQGGYT
. TRBV9 ASSVQGKSSYEQY
. TRBV5-1 ASSLVGRLGKDNSPLH
TRBD1 TRBV7-8 ASSLAYRGYEQF
. TRBV6-5 ASRDRQVPYEQY
TRBD1 TRBV5-6 ASSLYTGTGKGYT
. TRBV7-9 ASSLGYRGSGVYEQY
. TRBV7-6 ASSSNQRFANTGELF
. TRBV3-1/TRBV3-2 ASSQAGEVYEQY
TRBD2 TRBV28 ASTLGLAGGGSEQF
TRBD1 TRBV19 ASSSDRVDEQF
. TRBV9 ASSVRDCNYGYT
. TRBV6-2/TRBV6-3 ASSYYPGQPYGYT
. TRBV28 ASTKSVGNTGELF
TRBD1 TRBV28 ASSLSWTGDGYT
TRBD1 TRBV11-1 ASSPSTGVLETQY
. TRBV6-2/TRBV6-3 ASSWDSANTGELF
TRBD2 TRBV5-8 ASSLGVAGGSYNEQF
. TRBV6-5 ASSYSIRNYGYT
TRBD2 TRBV7-2 ASSDPPAGGLYNEQF
. TRBV19 ASSISRRVGTDTQY
. TRBV11-2 ASSWRLEDGYT
TRBD1 TRBV5-4 ASSLGTGGTGELF
. TRBV10-1 ASSPSGDRQTQY